Here is one TCR beta chain with its context. This clonotype was seen repeatedly, ten times or more. The antigen this receptor binds is unknown. Per-base qualities were not stored, and no clone one base away is much larger. The CDR1 and CDR2 encoded by the germline V gene (reference sequence) are DFQATT and SNEGSKA. Measured from the cysteine to the phenylalanine, the CDR3 is 13 residues long. Only the CDR3 part of the read is kept: 39 bases, read in frame from the first base. Deletion took 1 base off V and 3 bases off J, with a span of 10 bases between the germline ends. This record belongs to a study of early T cells in non-severe SARS-CoV-2 infection (dated by TCRdb to the early 2020s). For the study in its entirety: Because TCR sequencing was done on bulk RNA from unsorted whole blood, the alpha and beta chains could not be paired. Overall study results and their limits: Matching against VDJdb was skewed toward anti-spike CD8 responses, likely underestimated virus-specific expansions, and missed private and CD4 specificities.

A case-control design nested within a healthcare worker cohort in London, UK, was used, with weekly nasopharyngeal swab PCR tests and blood sampling performed. Healthcare workers were recruited during the week of the UK lockdown, between 23 and 31 March 2020, and followed weekly for up to roughly 15 weeks. The receptor library was made with 5' RACE. Sequencing used a NextSeq 500. The TCR library protocol attached unique molecular identifiers to individual cDNA molecules to correct for sequencing error and PCR bias. TCR alpha and beta chains were both sequenced, and the abundances of alpha and beta sequences in each sample were closely correlated with each other. On the authors' methods: Decombinator V4 was used to perform V gene, J gene and CDR3 annotation of TCR sequences. Expanded TCRs were defined as changing significantly between any two time points under a Poisson model with p below 0.0001. Abundances of TCRs were expressed as counts per million after normalisation to the total number of TCRs sequenced in each sample. TRAV1-2 paired with TRAJ12, TRAJ20 or TRAJ33 defined MAIT TCRs, while TRAV10 paired with TRAJ18 defined iNKT TCRs. VDJdb, accessed on 1 November 2021, was searched for TCRs annotated for CMV, EBV and SARS-CoV-2, and TCRs annotated for more than one antigen were excluded. The public reads were quality trimmed at Q25 with fastp and then assembled into clones with MiXCR by TCRdb, keeping productive beta chains. Identical CDR3 protein sequences are pooled into one entry, listed with their most common genes and DNA. The V and J calls here are based on TCRdb, not the publication. This sample is represented by around 37,000 distinct CDR3 sequences; approximately 10% of them were singletons. The ten most abundant clones make up less than 15% of the sample.

The rearrangement joined TRBV20-1 to TRBJ2-7; matching of 5 bases hints at TRBD2 as the D gene. The sample consisted of whole blood. The sequence was obtained from an adult who was a healthcare worker with PCR-confirmed SARS-CoV-2 infection or an uninfected control (not recorded which). In nucleotide form, the sequence is TGCAGTGCTAGAGCCCAGACTATCTACGAGCAGTACTTC. Protein translation: CSARAQTIYEQYF.